Shown below are 16 T cell receptor beta chains from a single sample sequenced in a study of T cell repertoires in cytomegalovirus infection. No antigen has been assigned to these receptors. TCRdb independently ran MiXCR on the reads; one entry per CDR3 protein. The top ten clones hold around 14% of a sample with about 770,000 distinct CDR3 sequences, roughly 28% of them seen once. The source material was cultured CD8+ T cells from PBMCs, sampled from culture after CMV antigen stimulation. The receptors come from a human donor in good health (CMV status not recorded). Some clones in this sample may be carry-over from other donors' samples.

The chain uses TRBV2 and TRBJ2-1, with 10 bases matching TRBD2. J was trimmed by 8 bases and V by 8 bases; bases with no gene match: 12. This CDR3 contains 15 residues. CDR1 and CDR2 (germline): SNHLY, FYNNEI. The CDR3 region is CASPVSAGGPYEQFF. CDR3 sequence (DNA): TGTGCCAGCCCTGTCTCAGCGGGGGGGCCCTATGAGCAGTTCTTC.

This chain links TRBV27 with TRBJ1-5; D is unresolved. Per germline, CDR1 MNHEY and CDR2 SMNVEV (reference sequence). This CDR3 is 15 amino acids long. V shed 0 bases and J shed 1 base, with 7 bases lying between them. CDR3 residues: CASSLSPGSNQPQHF. Written as DNA, the CDR3 is TGTGCCAGCAGTTTATCTCCCGGGAGCAATCAGCCCCAGCATTTT.

With respect to this clonotype: This may stem from a read error, because a much larger clone lies one nucleotide away. The V call is TRBV7-6, the J call TRBJ1-2; a possible D gene is TRBD1 (5 bases). This CDR3 contains 13 residues. V shed 6 bases and J shed 4 bases, with 12 bases lying between them. Germline-derived CDR1 and CDR2 are SGHVS and FNYEAQ. CDR3 in DNA: TGTGCCAGCAGTCCCCCGGACACCTATGGCTACACCTTC. It yields the protein CASSPPDTYGYTF.

The J gene is TRBJ2-1, the V gene TRBV15; D gene uncertain. V was trimmed by 0 bases and J by 7 bases, leaving 13 bases between them. Germline V gene sequence: CDR1 LNHNV, CDR2 YYDKDF (reference sequence). The length of the CDR3 is 15 residues. In DNA form, the CDR3 reads TGTGCCACCAGCAGAGATTTGGGCTTAGGGAATGAGCAGTTCTTC. It encodes CATSRDLGLGNEQFF.

This clonotype came up a few times. The V gene is TRBV12-5, the J gene TRBJ2-1, with 11 bases aligning to TRBD2. There are 17 residues in the CDR3. Per the germline V gene, CDR1 is LGHNT and CDR2 is FRNRAP. V trimming: 1 base; J trimming: 5 bases; junction bases outside the gene matches: 7. The CDR3 loop reads CASGLGTLAGGDNEQFF. The CDR3 DNA follows: TGTGCTAGTGGTTTGGGCACGTTAGCGGGGGGGGACAATGAGCAGTTCTTC.

This clonotype turned up a few times. J is TRBJ2-2 and V is TRBV24-1; no firm D call. CDR3 length equals 13 residues. CDR1 is KGHDR and CDR2 is SFDVKD in the germline V gene. Trimming took off 4 bases at V and 7 bases at J, with 9 bases between the two ends. DNA for the CDR3: TGTGCCACCAGTGAGGGGTCAGGCGGGGAGCTGTTTTTT. Amino acid sequence: CATSEGSGGELFF.

The chain employs TRBV11-3 and TRBJ1-1, with D maybe TRBD1 (5 bases). The CDR3 totals 13 residues. V lost 3 bases and J 6 bases, leaving 11 bases between the germline ends. Germline CDR1 is SGHNT and CDR2 is YENEEA. CDR3 region: CASSFVQGSEAFF. In nucleotides, the CDR3 is TGTGCCAGCAGCTTCGTCCAGGGATCTGAAGCTTTCTTT.

The CDR3 protein is CASSQDGEPSSYNEQFF. The CDR3 bases are TGCGCCAGCAGCCAAGATGGTGAGCCCAGCTCCTACAATGAGCAGTTCTTC. The chain has TRBV4-1 and TRBJ2-1; no definite D call. The V and J ends lost 0 bases and 0 bases respectively, with 12 bases between them. Looked up from germline, CDR1 is MGHRA and CDR2 is YSYEKL. The CDR3 is 17 residues long.

This clonotype turned up a few times. The V call is TRBV4-2, the J call TRBJ2-3; D call uncertain. V lost 4 bases, J lost 2 bases, and 7 bases lay in between. Germline CDR1 reads LGHNA; CDR2 reads YNFKEQ. This CDR3 is built from 13 residues. The CDR3 coding sequence is TGTGCCAGCAGCCCACGCCTCACAGATACGCAGTATTTT. Its protein product is CASSPRLTDTQYF.

The genes are TRBV2 and TRBJ2-7; D unclear. The CDR3 extends over 12 amino acids. V was cut by 7 bases and J by 5 bases, with 12 bases left in between. The germline V gene has CDR1 SNHLY and CDR2 FYNNEI. CDR3 protein: CASIRVSHEQYF. In nucleotides, the CDR3 is TGTGCCAGCATTAGGGTTTCCCACGAGCAGTACTTC.

This clonotype was counted only a few times. The chain joins TRBV5-1 to TRBJ2-2; 11 bases match TRBD2. J was trimmed by 7 bases and V by 0 bases; bases with no gene match: 5. This CDR3 has 16 amino acids. Per germline, CDR1 SGHRS and CDR2 YFSETQ. The DNA for the CDR3 is TGCGCCAGCAGCTTGGAAGGGACTAGCGGCGTCGGGGAGCTGTTTTTT. Protein product: CASSLEGTSGVGELFF.

The chain is built from TRBV5-6 and TRBJ1-5, with 11 bases identical to TRBD1. The junction had 6 bases not matched to a gene; V was cut back by 4 bases and J by 3 bases. The CDR3 length is 16 residues. In germline, CDR1 is SGHDT, CDR2 YYEEEE. The CDR3 DNA is TGTGCCAGCAGCCCCGGACAGGGGGCTCTCAATCAGCCCCAGCATTTT. The encoded protein is CASSPGQGALNQPQHF.

This chain joins TRBV13 and TRBJ2-1; no definite D call. The CDR3 consists of 15 residues. The germline gives CDR1 PRHDT, CDR2 FYEKMQ (reference sequence). The ends were cut back, 0 bases at V and 6 bases at J, with 12 bases in the middle. The CDR3 coding sequence is TGTGCCAGCAGCTTAGGGTTAGCAATTGCCAATGAGCAGTTCTTC. This codes for CASSLGLAIANEQFF.

This clonotype was seen only a few times. This chain joins TRBV7-4 and TRBJ1-2; D is ambiguous. V lost 0 bases to trimming and J lost 1 base, with 12 bases between them. Germline-derived CDR1 and CDR2 are SGHVT and SQSDAQ. The CDR3 length is 16 residues. The CDR3 DNA is TGTGCCAGCAGCTTAGCGCGTCAACAGTATAACTATGGCTACACCTTC. As protein: CASSLARQQYNYGYTF.

This clonotype has just a few counts. The rearrangement links TRBV29-1 to TRBJ2-1, with D perhaps matching TRBD2 (5 bases). The CDR3 loop spans 13 amino acids. Germline CDR1 and CDR2: SQVTM and ANQGSEA. The germline V and J ends were trimmed by 3 bases and 1 base, with 7 bases remaining between them. CDR3 in amino acids: CSVEGVSYNEQFF. In DNA form, the CDR3 reads TGCAGCGTTGAGGGAGTATCCTACAATGAGCAGTTCTTC.

The rearrangement links TRBV6-2 or TRBV6-3 to TRBJ1-5; D unresolved. The CDR3 is 13 residues long. V was clipped by 7 bases and J by 0 bases, with 7 bases between them. Germline V gives CDR1 MNHEY, CDR2 SVGEGT. Here the CDR3 reads CASTDYSNQPQHF. In nucleotides, the CDR3 is TGTGCCAGCACTGACTATAGCAATCAGCCCCAGCATTTT.